The 27 T cell receptor beta chains below all came from one sample that was sequenced in a study of blood T cell repertoires in COVID-19. Only in-frame clones appear in the TCRdb table, and some are missing; sequencing was by immunoSEQ multiplex PCR. The sample records roughly 210,000 clones, 88% being singletons. The sequencing input was peripheral blood. The source of these receptors is a man in his 70s with acute or convalescent COVID-19.

The V call is TRBV5-4, the J call TRBJ2-3; TRBD1 is a possible D gene (6 bases). The V end was cut by 0 bases, the J end by 5 bases, with 13 bases between. CDR1 is SGHNT, CDR2 YYREEE, per germline (reference sequence). This CDR3 has 15 residues. The CDR3: CASSLEGRGGDTQYF. CDR3 DNA: TGTGCCAGCAGCTTGGAGGGCAGGGGTGGAGATACGCAGTATTTT.

V gene TRBV7-9 combines with J gene TRBJ1-2; 9 bases align to TRBD1. This CDR3 has 14 residues. V trimming: 3 bases; J trimming: 4 bases; junction bases outside the gene matches: 3. Germline V gives CDR1 SEHNR, CDR2 FQNEAQ (reference sequence). CDR3 DNA: TGTGCCAGCAGCTTGGACAGGGGAGGCTATGGCTACACCTTC. Translation: CASSLDRGGYGYTF.

The chain links TRBV9 to TRBJ1-4; 7 nucleotides match TRBD1. From germline, CDR1 is SGDLS and CDR2 YYNGEE. The CDR3 runs to 15 residues. The J segment lost 3 bases and the V segment lost 3 bases, leaving 5 bases of the junction unmatched. DNA for the CDR3: TGTGCCAGCAGCGGAGGGGGCTGGGCTAATGAAAAACTGTTTTTT. It codes for CASSGGGWANEKLFF.

The chain recombines TRBV28 with TRBJ1-3; 7 positions match TRBD1. CDR1 is MDHEN, CDR2 SYDVKM, per germline. With 3 bases clipped from V and 2 bases from J, the junction kept 4 bases outside the gene matches. The CDR3 length is 15 residues. The CDR3 loop reads CASSLGTGAGNTIYF. The CDR3 region has the DNA TGTGCCAGCAGTTTGGGTACAGGGGCTGGAAACACCATATATTTT.

The J gene is TRBJ1-2, the V gene TRBV19; weak D call: TRBD1 (6 bases). With 5 bases removed from V and 0 bases from J, the gap between germline ends came to 13 bases. The CDR3 covers 15 residues. Germline CDR1 and CDR2: LNHDA and SQIVND (reference sequence). In DNA, the CDR3 is TGTGCCAGTAGTGCTTGGGACACGCCTAACTATGGCTACACCTTC. Amino acids: CASSAWDTPNYGYTF.

This chain uses TRBV27 with TRBJ1-1, with 8 nucleotides matching TRBD1. The CDR3 length is 15 residues. CDR1 and CDR2 from the germline V gene are MNHEY and SMNVEV (reference sequence). V lost 0 bases to trimming and J lost 4 bases; unmatched junction nucleotides: 4. Here the CDR3 reads CASSLSLQGVTEAFF. Here the CDR3 DNA reads TGTGCCAGCAGTTTATCTTTACAGGGGGTCACTGAAGCTTTCTTT.

V usage is TRBV28 and J usage is TRBJ2-1, with a tentative D call TRBD2 (6 bases). Germline values: CDR1 MDHEN, CDR2 SYDVKM. The CDR3 has 14 amino acids. The germline V and J ends were trimmed by 6 bases and 7 bases, with 16 bases remaining between them. The CDR3 coding sequence is TGTGCCAGCAGAGCCGGGACCGCGGGGAATGAGCAGTTCTTC. This gives the protein CASRAGTAGNEQFF.

This clone was counted a single time. The rearrangement joins TRBV2 to TRBJ2-2; TRBD1 agrees at 9 bases. This CDR3 region has 15 residues. Trimming removed 6 bases from V and 6 bases from J; junction bases left unmatched: 8. Germline loops: CDR1 SNHLY, CDR2 FYNNEI. The CDR3 loop is CASSGPGQGSGELFF. CDR3 nucleotide sequence: TGTGCCAGCAGCGGGCCGGGACAGGGCTCCGGGGAGCTGTTTTTT.

The chain couples TRBV27 to TRBJ2-1, with 7 bases aligning to TRBD2. With V trimmed by 3 bases and J by 4 bases, 6 bases remained unmatched. The CDR3 has 15 residues. Per germline, CDR1 MNHEY and CDR2 SMNVEV (reference sequence). The CDR3 sequence is CASSLWGGSYNEQFF. Written as DNA, the CDR3 is TGTGCCAGCAGTTTGTGGGGCGGGAGTTACAATGAGCAGTTCTTC.

The J gene is TRBJ2-7, the V gene TRBV28, with a possible D match to TRBD1 (5 bases). This CDR3 has 13 amino acids. Trimming left V 4 bases short and J 4 bases short, with 11 bases between. The germline V gene has CDR1 MDHEN and CDR2 SYDVKM. CDR3 nucleotide sequence: TGTGCCAGCAGTTACCACAGGTCATACGAGCAGTACTTC. It yields the protein CASSYHRSYEQYF.

This rearrangement joins TRBV6-1 to TRBJ2-1; the match to TRBD2 covers 8 bases. V trimming: 3 bases; J trimming: 0 bases; junction bases outside the gene matches: 4. This CDR3 region has 16 residues. Germline V gives CDR1 MNHNS, CDR2 SASEGT. The CDR3 loop is CASSDQRGYSYNEQFF. The CDR3 coding sequence is TGTGCCAGCAGTGACCAGCGGGGGTACTCCTACAATGAGCAGTTCTTC.

The chain carries TRBV2 and TRBJ1-2; D unresolved. CDR3 length: 15 amino acids. Germline assignment: CDR1 SNHLY and CDR2 FYNNEI. The V end lost 7 bases, the J end lost 3 bases, and 18 bases lay between the germline ends. Here the CDR3 DNA reads TGTGCCAGCACGGAACGTCCGGGAGTGTACTATGGCTACACCTTC. Translated, it gives CASTERPGVYYGYTF.

In DNA form, the CDR3 reads TGTGCCAGCAGTTACTCGGAGCGGTCCTACGAGCAGTACTTC. Translation gives CASSYSERSYEQYF. The chain couples TRBV6-5 to TRBJ2-7, with D possibly being TRBD2 (5 bases). Germline CDR1 is MNHEY and CDR2 is SVGAGI. The CDR3 runs 14 residues. V lost 0 bases to trimming and J lost 1 base, with 7 bases between them.

The chain carries TRBV2 and TRBJ2-3; no definite D call. The CDR3 runs 15 residues. Germline assignment: CDR1 SNHLY and CDR2 FYNNEI. Between the trimmed V and J ends, which lost 2 bases and 5 bases, there was a span of 14 bases. Here the CDR3 DNA reads TGTGCCAGCAGTGAACAGGCGATAGTAGGAGATACGCAGTATTTT. Amino acids: CASSEQAIVGDTQYF.

A word on this clone: At one of its ends the junction is not consistent with the germline gene, which may arise from a read error. The chain links TRBV7-9 to TRBJ2-5; no clear D gene. CDR1 and CDR2 (germline): SEHNR, FQNEAQ (reference sequence). This CDR3 contains 16 residues. The CDR3 region has the DNA TGTGCCAGCAGCAGACGTATTAGCAGTTCCCAAGGGACCCAGTACTTC. It is translated as CASSRRISSSQGTQYF.

The chain joins TRBV7-9 to TRBJ2-6; TRBD2 might be the D (5 bases). Germline loops: CDR1 SEHNR, CDR2 FQNEAQ (reference sequence). Trimming stripped 11 bases from V and 4 bases from J, with 12 bases between. The CDR3 runs 13 residues. This CDR3 is CAQTSPGANVLTF. Here the CDR3 DNA reads TGTGCCCAAACTAGTCCAGGGGCCAACGTCCTGACTTTC. Based on the CDR3 plus reference TRBV7-9 and TRBJ2-6, the full variable domain is DTGVSQNPRHKITKRGQNVTFRCDPISEHNRLYWYRQTLGQGPEFLTYFQNEAQLEKSRLLSDRFSAERPKGSFSTLEIQRTEQGDSAMYLCAQTSPGANVLTFGAGSRLTVL.

This rearrangement joins TRBV6-4 to TRBJ1-1, with D perhaps TRBD1 (5 bases). Germline CDR1 reads MRHNA; CDR2 reads SNTAGT. The CDR3 runs 14 residues. Trimming pared 11 bases from V and 2 bases from J, leaving 18 bases between. CDR3 region: CAFPRVGDNTEAFF. The CDR3 nucleotides read TGTGCCTTTCCCAGGGTAGGTGATAACACTGAAGCTTTCTTT.

This chain links TRBV9 with TRBJ2-2; 10 bases align to TRBD2. V was clipped by 3 bases and J by 5 bases; unmatched bases: 4. CDR1 and CDR2 from the germline V gene are SGDLS and YYNGEE. This CDR3 is built from 15 residues. The CDR3 is CASSGTSGTTGELFF. Written as DNA, the CDR3 is TGTGCCAGCAGCGGGACTAGCGGTACAACCGGGGAGCTGTTTTTT. The whole variable domain, remainder taken from reference TRBV9 and TRBJ2-2, is DSGVTQTPKHLITATGQRVTLRCSPRSGDLSVYWYQQSLDQGLQFLIQYYNGEERAKGNILERFSAQQFPDLHSELNLSSLELGDSALYFCASSGTSGTTGELFFGEGSRLTVL.

This chain links TRBV2 with TRBJ2-2; D may be TRBD1 (6 bases). There are 13 residues in the CDR3. The V end was cut by 2 bases, the J end by 6 bases, with 7 bases between. CDR1 and CDR2 (germline): SNHLY, FYNNEI. The CDR3 spells CASSEQGSGELFF. The CDR3 DNA follows: TGTGCCAGCAGTGAACAGGGGTCCGGGGAGCTGTTTTTT. The full variable domain, its missing parts supplied by reference TRBV2 and TRBJ2-2, is EPEVTQTPSHQVTQMGQEVILRCVPISNHLYFYWYRQILGQKVEFLVSFYNNEISEKSEIFDDQFSVERPDGSNFTLKIRSTKLEDSAMYFCASSEQGSGELFFGEGSRLTVL.

The chain couples TRBV3-1 (or the pseudogene TRBV3-2) to TRBJ2-1; 12 nucleotides match TRBD2. This CDR3 has 15 residues. Germline CDR1 and CDR2: LGHDT and YNNKEL (reference sequence). J gave up 9 bases and V 4 bases, and 7 bases lay outside the gene matches. The CDR3 nucleotides are TGTGCCAGCAGCCCAACTAGCGGGAGGCTAGGTGAGCAGTTCTTC. This sequence encodes CASSPTSGRLGEQFF.

The chain employs TRBV18 and TRBJ1-1; D remains ambiguous. The CDR3 is made up of 15 amino acids. V gave up 3 bases and J gave up 4 bases, with 15 bases separating them. CDR1 and CDR2 from the germline V gene are KGHSH and LQKENI. CDR3 protein: CASSPGPLEVTEAFF. In DNA, the CDR3 is TGTGCCAGCTCACCTGGTCCGTTGGAGGTCACTGAAGCTTTCTTT.

The chain recombines TRBV7-9 with TRBJ2-3; 9 bases are shared with TRBD2. Losses at the gene ends were 8 bases for V and 2 bases for J; bases not matched to a gene: 2. Germline-derived CDR1 and CDR2 are SEHNR and FQNEAQ (reference sequence). The CDR3 spans 13 residues. CDR3 DNA: TGTGCCAGCGGGACTAGCACCACAGATACGCAGTATTTT. Translating gives CASGTSTTDTQYF. The full variable domain, rest sourced from reference TRBV7-9 and TRBJ2-3, is DTGVSQNPRHKITKRGQNVTFRCDPISEHNRLYWYRQTLGQGPEFLTYFQNEAQLEKSRLLSDRFSAERPKGSFSTLEIQRTEQGDSAMYLCASGTSTTDTQYFGPGTRLTVL.

There are many counts of this clone. This chain connects TRBV7-3 to TRBJ2-1, with a tentative D call TRBD1 (5 bases). This CDR3 has 15 residues. Trimming pared 3 bases from V and 4 bases from J, leaving 13 bases between. Germline V gives CDR1 SGHTA, CDR2 FQGTGA. CDR3: CASSLQGREYNEQFF. The CDR3 nucleotides read TGTGCCAGCAGCTTGCAGGGTAGGGAATACAATGAGCAGTTCTTC.

The rearrangement uses TRBV14 and TRBJ2-3; TRBD1 aligns across 8 bases. Trimming at V came to 4 bases and at J to 3 bases, leaving 6 bases not matched to a gene. Germline V gives CDR1 SGHDN, CDR2 FVKESK. This CDR3 region has 15 residues. DNA for the CDR3: TGTGCCAGCAGCCTACGACAGGGGATAACAGATACGCAGTATTTT. Translating gives CASSLRQGITDTQYF.

The chain has TRBV7-8 and TRBJ2-3, with 7 bases identical to TRBD1. The V gene end was trimmed by 6 bases and the J gene end by 2 bases; junction bases not matched to a gene: 11. Looked up from germline, CDR1 is SGHVS and CDR2 is FQNEAQ. The CDR3 is 16 residues long. CDR3 protein: CASRLRTGSITDTQYF. CDR3 sequence (DNA): TGTGCCAGCAGACTAAGGACAGGATCGATCACAGATACGCAGTATTTT.

The chain carries TRBV4-1 and TRBJ1-2; maybe TRBD1 (5 bases). V was cut by 1 base and J by 2 bases, with 11 bases left in between. This CDR3 is 15 amino acids long. Germline V gives CDR1 MGHRA, CDR2 YSYEKL. The CDR3 coding sequence is TGCGCCAGCAGCCAAGGGCAAGGGGCCAACTATGGCTACACCTTC. As protein: CASSQGQGANYGYTF.

The chain links TRBV5-4 to TRBJ1-4; 7 nucleotides line up with TRBD1. With 4 bases clipped from V and 4 bases from J, the junction kept 10 bases outside the gene matches. The CDR3 loop spans 16 amino acids. Germline loops: CDR1 SGHNT, CDR2 YYREEE (reference sequence). This chain's CDR3 is CASSRPGTANNEKLFF. The CDR3 DNA sequence: TGTGCCAGCAGCAGACCCGGGACAGCAAATAATGAAAAACTGTTTTTT.